The 22 T cell receptor beta chains given below trace back to one sample, sequenced in a study of shared clonotypes between healthy human individuals. Positively selected for CCR7, the CD45RO-negative cells used as naive CD8 cells excluded terminally differentiated effector memory CD45RA+ cells. TCRdb's copy holds only in-frame clones and misses some; the assay was immunoSEQ multiplex PCR. The sample holds roughly 2 million clones, approximately 94% seen once. The sequenced sample consisted of naive CD8+ T cells sorted from blood. The source is a man between 18 and 35 years old in good health.

V and J are TRBV4-2 and TRBJ1-5; D gene uncertain. This CDR3 is built from 15 residues. The V end lost 1 base, the J end lost 1 base, and 8 bases lay between the germline ends. CDR1 and CDR2 from the germline V gene are LGHNA and YNFKEQ. As DNA, the CDR3 is TGTGCCAGCAGCCAAGGTTTGGGGAGCAATCAGCCCCAGCATTTT. Protein product: CASSQGLGSNQPQHF.

The CDR3 loop is CASSLETLQGTQPQHF. The CDR3 DNA sequence: TGCGCCAGCAGCCTAGAAACCCTACAGGGGACTCAGCCCCAGCATTTT. This rearrangement joins TRBV4-1 to TRBJ1-5; 7 nucleotides align to TRBD1. Germline V CDR1 and CDR2: MGHRA, YSYEKL. The J segment lost 6 bases and the V segment lost 4 bases, leaving 12 bases of the junction unmatched. The CDR3 consists of 16 residues.

In DNA form, the CDR3 reads TGTGCCAGCAGCGTAGAGGACAGCGACACCGGGGAGCTGTTTTTT. It translates to CASSVEDSDTGELFF. This chain joins TRBV9 and TRBJ2-2; D perhaps matches TRBD1 (6 bases). The CDR3 contains 15 residues. V lost 0 bases and J lost 3, with 9 bases in between. The germline V gene has CDR1 SGDLS and CDR2 YYNGEE.

This clone has a single count. This chain connects TRBV9 to TRBJ2-7, with D tentatively TRBD2 (6 bases). Trimming pared 4 bases from V and 6 bases from J, leaving 17 bases between. In germline, CDR1 is SGDLS, CDR2 YYNGEE. The CDR3 runs 14 residues. In nucleotides, the CDR3 is TGTGCCAGCAGCCGTGACCTTGGGACTCGCGAGCAGTACTTC. Encoded protein: CASSRDLGTREQYF.

This chain links TRBV13 with TRBJ2-1; no firm D call. V was clipped by 7 bases and J by 3 bases, with 10 bases between them. Germline lookup yields CDR1 PRHDT and CDR2 FYEKMQ (reference sequence). This CDR3 contains 13 residues. DNA for the CDR3: TGTGCCAGCACCTACCGGGTCTACAATGAGCAGTTCTTC. Translation: CASTYRVYNEQFF.

The CDR3 loop is CASSPPVGGHEQYF. The DNA of the CDR3 is TGTGCCAGCAGCCCACCAGTGGGGGGACACGAGCAGTACTTC. This chain uses TRBV9 with TRBJ2-7, with a tentative D call TRBD2 (6 bases). V gave up 4 bases and J gave up 5 bases, with 16 bases separating them. CDR3 length: 14 amino acids. Germline lookup yields CDR1 SGDLS and CDR2 YYNGEE.

The CDR3 DNA sequence: TGTGCCAGCAGCCCCCGACAGGGAACGGTCACTGAAGCTTTCTTT. This translates into CASSPRQGTVTEAFF. The genes are TRBV7-6 and TRBJ1-1; 7 positions match TRBD1. Germline V CDR1 and CDR2: SGHVS, FNYEAQ. The CDR3 length is 15 residues. The V segment lost 5 bases and the J segment 4 bases; nucleotides outside the gene matches: 10.

This clone came up once. The rearrangement joins TRBV7-8 to TRBJ2-2; maybe TRBD1 (6 bases). CDR1 is SGHVS and CDR2 is FQNEAQ in the germline V gene. The CDR3 is 15 amino acids. Between the trimmed V and J ends, which lost 7 bases and 1 base, there was a span of 13 bases. CDR3 region: CASILRGGNTGELFF. The CDR3 DNA follows: TGTGCCAGCATCCTTCGAGGGGGGAACACCGGGGAGCTGTTTTTT.

This chain uses TRBV9 with TRBJ2-7; D possibly corresponds to TRBD1 (6 bases). The V end was cut by 4 bases, the J end by 3 bases, with 11 bases between. Germline CDR1 SGDLS, CDR2 YYNGEE. This CDR3 has 13 amino acids. CDR3 amino acids: CASSYEGDYEQYF. The CDR3 bases are TGTGCCAGCAGCTACGAGGGGGACTACGAGCAGTACTTC.

This chain connects TRBV9 to TRBJ1-1; D is unclear. In germline, CDR1 is SGDLS, CDR2 YYNGEE. The ends were cut back, 1 base at V and 5 bases at J, with 9 bases in the middle. The CDR3 consists of 13 residues. In nucleotides, the CDR3 is TGTGCCAGCAGCGTACAGGACTGGACTGAAGCTTTCTTT. Translation: CASSVQDWTEAFF. Drawing the rest from reference TRBV9 and TRBJ1-1, the complete variable domain is DSGVTQTPKHLITATGQRVTLRCSPRSGDLSVYWYQQSLDQGLQFLIQYYNGEERAKGNILERFSAQQFPDLHSELNLSSLELGDSALYFCASSVQDWTEAFFGQGTRLTVV.

Concerning this clone itself: The sample holds other DNA sequences that translate to the same CDR3. The V and J genes are TRBV5-6 and TRBJ2-7, with 11 bases fitting TRBD1. Losses at the gene ends were 2 bases for V and 6 bases for J; bases not matched to a gene: 1. The germline V gene encodes CDR1 SGHDT and CDR2 YYEEEE. CDR3 length: 13 amino acids. The CDR3 reads CASSFGTGGEQYF. The CDR3, as DNA: TGTGCCAGCAGCTTCGGGACAGGGGGCGAGCAGTACTTC.

The chain joins TRBV6-1 to TRBJ1-6, with 7 bases matching TRBD1. The V and J ends lost 4 bases and 9 bases, in that order; junction bases with no gene match: 9. There are 15 residues in the CDR3. Germline CDR1 reads MNHNS; CDR2 reads SASEGT. The CDR3 is CASSAPRDSRSPLHF. CDR3 bases: TGTGCCAGCAGTGCGCCCCGGGACAGCCGTTCACCCCTCCACTTT.

V and J are TRBV30 and TRBJ1-2, with 7 nucleotides matching TRBD1. The CDR3 is 14 amino acids. Per germline, CDR1 GTSNPN and CDR2 SVGIG (reference sequence). The V gene end was trimmed by 4 bases and the J gene end by 2 bases; junction bases not matched to a gene: 7. The CDR3 coding sequence is TGTGCCTGGACCCCCTCGGACAGGAACTATGGCTACACCTTC. Its protein product is CAWTPSDRNYGYTF.

This clone was counted only a few times. The rearrangement links TRBV6-1 to TRBJ1-6; 7 bases align to TRBD1. Trimming removed 4 bases from V and 0 bases from J; junction bases left unmatched: 6. The CDR3 runs 17 residues. CDR1 is MNHNS and CDR2 is SASEGT in the germline V gene. CDR3 in DNA: TGTGCCAGCAGTGGACAGGGTCACCCCTCCTATAATTCACCCCTCCACTTT. It encodes CASSGQGHPSYNSPLHF.

This clone occurred once. This rearrangement joins TRBV7-9 to TRBJ2-7, with 8 positions matching TRBD1. V trimming: 8 bases; J trimming: 0 bases; junction bases outside the gene matches: 12. This CDR3 contains 16 residues. Looked up from germline, CDR1 is SEHNR and CDR2 is FQNEAQ (reference sequence). The CDR3 is CASLNPDTGGSYEQYF. The CDR3 DNA is TGTGCCAGCTTAAACCCCGACACAGGGGGCTCCTACGAGCAGTACTTC.

The J gene is TRBJ2-7, the V gene TRBV6-1; D gene uncertain. Germline values: CDR1 MNHNS, CDR2 SASEGT. V lost 4 bases and J lost 2, with 12 bases in between. The CDR3 is 14 amino acids. The chain's CDR3 is CASSARHLTYEQYF. CDR3 bases: TGTGCCAGCAGTGCCAGACACTTAACCTACGAGCAGTACTTC.

This clone was observed a few times. The genes are TRBV29-1 and TRBJ2-3; 8 nucleotides align to TRBD1. J was trimmed by 4 bases and V by 5 bases; bases with no gene match: 5. The CDR3 runs to 13 residues. Germline-derived CDR1 and CDR2 are SQVTM and ANQGSEA. The CDR3 DNA reads as TGCAGCGTTTTTACAGGGGGAGCAGATACGCAGTATTTT. This sequence encodes CSVFTGGADTQYF.

CDR3 loop: CASSPTTGVDDVVGEKLFF. CDR3 nucleotides: TGTGCCAGCAGCCCAACCACCGGGGTAGACGATGTGGTGGGAGAAAAACTGTTTTTT. V usage is TRBV28 and J usage is TRBJ1-4; D is unclear. Trimming pared 6 bases from V and 8 bases from J, leaving 31 bases between. This CDR3 is 19 amino acids long. Germline assignment: CDR1 MDHEN and CDR2 SYDVKM.

This clone has just one count. The chain joins TRBV5-5 to TRBJ2-7; perhaps D is TRBD1 or TRBD2 (5 bases each). Between the trimmed V and J ends, which lost 4 bases and 2 bases, there was a span of 16 bases. Germline values: CDR1 SGHKS, CDR2 YYEKEE (reference sequence). This CDR3 comprises 15 residues. CDR3 sequence: CASSRTGLDTYEQYF. The CDR3 nucleotides are TGTGCCAGCAGCCGGACGGGGCTAGACACCTACGAGCAGTACTTC.

This clone has just one count. The V call is TRBV9, the J call TRBJ2-3, with 10 bases that match TRBD2. V trimming: 0 bases; J trimming: 4 bases; junction bases outside the gene matches: 5. CDR3 length: 16 amino acids. Germline values: CDR1 SGDLS, CDR2 YYNGEE. CDR3 sequence: CASSVEPSGGPDTQYF. DNA of the CDR3: TGTGCCAGCAGCGTAGAGCCTAGCGGGGGTCCAGATACGCAGTATTTT.

The chain couples TRBV7-6 to TRBJ1-5, with TRBD1 as a possible D gene (5 bases). The CDR3 runs 13 residues. V lost 3 bases and J 5 bases, leaving 8 bases between the germline ends. The germline CDR1 and CDR2 sequences are SGHVS and FNYEAQ. The CDR3: CASSFLGDQPQHF. The CDR3 nucleotides are TGTGCCAGCAGCTTTTTGGGGGATCAGCCCCAGCATTTT.

For this clone: The same CDR3 can be traced to other DNA sequences in this sample. The V call is TRBV27, the J call TRBJ2-7, with D perhaps assigned TRBD1 or TRBD2 (5 bases each). CDR3 length equals 15 residues. Trimming shortened V by 0 bases and J by 2 bases, and 11 bases separated the two germline ends. Germline V gene sequence: CDR1 MNHEY, CDR2 SMNVEV (reference sequence). CDR3 in amino acids: CASSLSGTGTYEQYF. CDR3 coding DNA: TGTGCCAGCAGTTTATCGGGGACGGGAACCTACGAGCAGTACTTC.